This TCR beta chain was observed in a study of T-cell memory formation after mild COVID-19 (dated by TCRdb to about 2021). For the wider study: Most TCR sequence clusters were specific to one of the two donors. Longitudinal TCRalpha and TCRbeta repertoire sequencing tracked T-cell clones expanding and contracting after mild COVID-19 in two donors. Two young, previously healthy adult volunteers, one female and one male, were included in the cohort.

Here is what the overall study found, with its caveats: Only a couple of mild cases were covered in the study, and larger cohorts including severe cases with pre-infection samples were considered necessary. Contracting CD4+ clones were located mainly in the CM and EM memory subsets, whereas CD8+ clones were found to be enriched in EMRA. Clones that contracted from day 15 to 85 showed balanced CD4/CD8 phenotypes, whereas a second wave of clones that expanded from day 15 to 37 leaned towards CD4+. SARS-CoV-2 specificity of the second-wave clones peaking on day 37 was not confirmed. Some responding clones were found in pre-infection memory, which suggests that pre-existing cross-reactive memory T cells took part in the SARS-CoV-2 response.

CDR1 and CDR2, looked up from the germline V gene, are SGDLS and YYNGEE. The CDR3 contains 14 residues, cysteine and phenylalanine counted. Only the CDR3 DNA is retained, 42 bases long and in frame from the first base. The junction carries 11 bases between V and J, which are trimmed by 7 bases and 0 bases respectively. Sequenced on an Illumina NovaSeq 6000. TCRalpha and TCRbeta cDNA libraries were built by 5'RACE with constant-segment primers, adding sample barcodes and unique molecular identifiers. Trizol reagent was used to extract RNA from every sample. Amplification of the libraries took two PCR steps, and the second step added a second sample barcode plus Illumina TruSeq adapters. The libraries were sequenced on an Illumina NovaSeq using 2 x 150 bp paired-end reads. In the authors' own workflow: The reads were demultiplexed and collapsed into UMI-guided consensus sequences using migec v1.2.7. Using mixcr v2.1.11, the UMI consensuses were aligned to TRA and TRB V and J templates and assembled into clonotypes. A clonotype was counted as expanded or contracted only when both edgeR and NoisET called the clonotype significant, with the noise models trained on biological replicates. For edgeR calls, the cutoffs were a false discovery rate-adjusted p below 0.01 and a log2 fold-change threshold of 1. As an exploratory analysis of dynamics, PCA with hierarchical clustering was applied to max-normalized trajectories of the 1000 most abundant clonotypes. Separately sequenced CD4+ and CD8+ repertoires were used to assign a CD4 or CD8 phenotype to each responding clone. TCRdb applied fastp at Q25 and MiXCR to the public reads, then kept only in-frame beta chains. Every entry covers one CDR3 protein and lists the most common genes and DNA from its rows. These V and J calls rely on TCRdb rather than the paper's analysis. The table for this sample lists approximately 60,000 distinct CDR3 sequences; more than 8% of them were counted only once. The ten largest clonotypes hold about 1.1% of the sample.

Ficoll-Paque density gradient centrifugation was the method used to isolate PBMCs. This clonotype occurred many times. Which antigen it targets is not known. It has no much larger one-base neighbor in the sample; base qualities were not kept. This TCR derives from a man aged 18 to 29 who had mild COVID-19 (a few samples of this study predate the infection). The sample titles of this study are shuffled in the database, so cell type and time point are left out; the donor was told from shared clones. The rearrangement joined TRBV9 to TRBJ1-5; a tentative D call is TRBD1 (6 bases match). Sequenced sample: PBMCs or a T cell subset sorted from them (not recorded which). For the CDR3, the sequence is CASGGGISNQPQHF. The sequenced DNA: TGTGCCAGCGGCGGGGGCATTAGCAATCAGCCCCAGCATTTT.